Listed below are T cell receptor beta chains from one sample, sequenced in a study of T cells after yellow fever vaccination. One entry per CDR3 protein results from TCRdb running MiXCR on the 5' RACE reads. This table has a few hundred thousand distinct CDR3 sequences, less than 20% appearing once. Sequenced here: PBMCs, sampled about 5 days after the first yellow fever vaccination. Source of these receptors: a man between 18 and 29 years old who received the YFV17D yellow fever vaccine. The CDR3 runs from the conserved cysteine through the conserved F or W. D genes are given only for firm matches. For some rows the clone size is stated as once, few or many, or as a class when expanded; others skip it.

j_gene,len,v_gene,d_gene,abundance,CDR3aa,CDR3nt
TRBJ2-3,19,TRBV5-1,TRBD1,-,CASSLIVGTGAGSTDTQYF,TGCGCCAGCAGCTTGATAGTTGGGACAGGGGCTGGAAGCACAGATACGCAGTATTTT
TRBJ1-6,15,TRBV4-2,-,few,CASSQVLSEGIPLHF,TGTGCCAGCAGCCAAGTCCTATCGGAAGGCATACCCCTCCACTTT
TRBJ2-2,17,TRBV9,TRBD2,-,CASSVSGLAGGTGELFF,TGTGCCAGCAGCGTATCGGGACTAGCGGGAGGGACCGGGGAGCTGTTTTTT
TRBJ1-1,16,TRBV5-1,-,-,CASSLNERYMNTEAFF,TGCGCCAGCAGCTTGAATGAGCGATACATGAACACTGAAGCTTTCTTT
TRBJ2-3,17,TRBV12-3/TRBV12-4,-,-,CASSFRNPGHLTDTQYF,TGTGCCAGCAGTTTCCGAAACCCGGGACACCTCACAGATACGCAGTATTTT
TRBJ1-6,15,TRBV10-3,TRBD1,-,CAISVRGGDNSPLHF,TGTGCCATCAGTGTGCGAGGGGGCGATAATTCACCCCTCCACTTT
TRBJ2-2,18,TRBV4-1,-,-,CASSQSGRGTSQDGELFF,TGCGCCAGCAGCCAATCCGGACGCGGGACTTCCCAGGACGGGGAGCTGTTTTTT
TRBJ2-3,13,TRBV29-1,TRBD2,-,CSVEIGLADTQYF,TGCAGCGTTGAAATAGGACTAGCTGATACGCAGTATTTT
TRBJ2-3,14,TRBV10-3,TRBD2,few,CAIHRGGESDTQYF,TGTGCCATACACCGGGGGGGCGAATCAGATACGCAGTATTTT
TRBJ1-5,14,TRBV7-2,TRBD1,few,CASSLGTGMGPQHF,TGTGCCAGCAGCTTAGGGACAGGGATGGGGCCCCAGCATTTT
TRBJ1-4,15,TRBV6-5,-,-,CASSYSGTTNEKLFF,TGTGCCAGCAGTTACTCCGGGACAACTAATGAAAAACTGTTTTTT
TRBJ1-2,12,TRBV12-3/TRBV12-4,TRBD1,few,CASSWGQGGYTF,TGTGCCAGCAGCTGGGGACAGGGCGGCTACACCTTC
TRBJ2-7,14,TRBV29-1,-,few,CSVQKGVPSYEQYF,TGCAGCGTCCAGAAGGGGGTCCCCTCCTACGAGCAGTACTTC
TRBJ2-3,15,TRBV3-1,-,few,CASSQDADSTDTQYF,TGTGCCAGCAGCCAAGATGCGGACTCAACAGATACGCAGTATTTT
TRBJ2-3,14,TRBV6-1,-,-,CASTRLGATDTQYF,TGTGCCAGCACCCGGCTGGGGGCCACAGATACGCAGTATTTT
TRBJ2-3,14,TRBV5-1,-,-,CASHRADYTDTQYF,TGCGCCAGCCACCGGGCAGACTACACAGATACGCAGTATTTT
TRBJ1-3,15,TRBV5-6,-,few,CASSLAWNSGNTIYF,TGTGCCAGCAGCTTGGCCTGGAACTCTGGAAACACCATATATTTT
TRBJ2-6,17,TRBV2,-,-,CASSEVRDLSGANVLTF,TGTGCCAGCAGTGAAGTCAGGGACCTCTCTGGGGCCAACGTCCTGACTTTC
TRBJ1-1,12,TRBV20-1,TRBD1,-,CSASHRGDEAFF,TGCAGTGCTAGCCACAGGGGCGACGAAGCTTTCTTT
TRBJ1-3,14,TRBV29-1,-,few,CSVVQGVSGNTIYF,TGCAGCGTTGTCCAGGGAGTCTCTGGAAACACCATATATTTT
TRBJ2-5,13,TRBV6-1,TRBD1,many,CASLRTGKETQYF,TGTGCCAGCCTCCGGACAGGGAAAGAGACCCAGTACTTC
TRBJ1-5,13,TRBV20-1,-,-,CSASPDAPGAQHF,TGCAGTGCTAGCCCTGACGCCCCGGGGGCCCAGCATTTT
TRBJ2-2,15,TRBV28,-,few,CASSFADRKTGELFF,TGTGCCAGCAGTTTTGCGGACAGAAAAACCGGGGAGCTGTTTTTT
TRBJ2-1,16,TRBV12-3/TRBV12-4,-,few,CASSRPYGTTNNEQFF,TGTGCCAGCAGTAGGCCTTACGGGACAACCAACAATGAGCAGTTCTTC
TRBJ1-2,13,TRBV6-1,TRBD1,few,CASREQGSYGYTF,TGTGCCAGCAGAGAACAGGGGAGCTATGGCTACACCTTC
TRBJ2-2,14,TRBV11-2,-,few,CASSSWASPGELFF,TGTGCCAGCAGCTCGTGGGCCAGCCCCGGGGAGCTGTTTTTT